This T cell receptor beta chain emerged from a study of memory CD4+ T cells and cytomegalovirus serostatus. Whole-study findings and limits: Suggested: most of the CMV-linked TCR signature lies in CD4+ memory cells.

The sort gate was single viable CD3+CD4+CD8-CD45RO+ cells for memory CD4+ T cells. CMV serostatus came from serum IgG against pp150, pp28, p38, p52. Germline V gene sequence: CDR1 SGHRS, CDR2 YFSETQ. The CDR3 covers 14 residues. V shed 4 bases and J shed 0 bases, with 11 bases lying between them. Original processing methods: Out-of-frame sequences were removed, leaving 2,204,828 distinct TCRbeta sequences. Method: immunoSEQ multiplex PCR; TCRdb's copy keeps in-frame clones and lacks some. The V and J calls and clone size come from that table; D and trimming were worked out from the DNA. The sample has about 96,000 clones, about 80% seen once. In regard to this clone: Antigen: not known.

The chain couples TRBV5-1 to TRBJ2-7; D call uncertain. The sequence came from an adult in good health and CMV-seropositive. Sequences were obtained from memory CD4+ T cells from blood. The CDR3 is CASSVTASSYEQYF. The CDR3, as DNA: TGCGCCAGCAGCGTGACGGCGAGCTCCTACGAGCAGTACTTC.